The rows below give T cell receptor beta chains drawn from one sample of a study of human thymus T cells. Data came from immunoSEQ multiplex PCR; TCRdb stores just in-frame clones and leaves some out. The table has around 130,000 clones, about 95% seen once. Sequenced sample: thymus tissue. The source is a boy in the first two years of life with a congenital heart defect but otherwise immunologically healthy. CDR3s include the opening cysteine and the closing phenylalanine or tryptophan. A D gene is named only where the DNA matches it firmly. Not all rows give a size; the values are once, few, many and, for expanded clones, a class.

clone size	J gene	D gene	V gene	CDR3 DNA	CDR3 protein
NA	TRBJ1-4	NA	TRBV27	TGTGCCAGCAGCCCCGACAGGGAAAAACTGTTTTTT	CASSPDREKLFF
NA	TRBJ2-5	NA	TRBV6-5	TGTGCCAGCAGTTACTCGATTCCTGGTGACCGGGAGACCCAGTACTTC	CASSYSIPGDRETQYF
once	TRBJ2-3	TRBD2	TRBV7-9	TGTGCCAGCAGCTTGATGCCCGGGCGGGGGGGCACAGATACGCAGTATTTT	CASSLMPGRGGTDTQYF
NA	TRBJ1-6	NA	TRBV27	TGTGCCAGCAGTTTATGGGACAATAATTCACCCCTCCACTTT	CASSLWDNNSPLHF
NA	TRBJ2-5	TRBD2	TRBV27	TGTGCCAGCAGTCCGGGGACTAGCGGTAAACAAGAGACCCAGTACTTC	CASSPGTSGKQETQYF
NA	TRBJ2-7	NA	TRBV30	TGTGCCTGGAGTGTGGGTGGTTTTGCCTACGAGCAGTACTTC	CAWSVGGFAYEQYF
NA	TRBJ2-7	NA	TRBV5-4	TGTGCCAGCAGCTTGGAAGCGCGGATGGGGGCATACTACGAGCAGTACTTC	CASSLEARMGAYYEQYF
NA	TRBJ2-7	TRBD1	TRBV29-1	TGCAGCGCAGAGGACAGGAGCTCCTACGAGCAGTACTTC	CSAEDRSSYEQYF
once	TRBJ1-1	NA	TRBV14	TGTGCCAGCAGCCGCGCCCCAATCGCCGTATGGAACACTGAAGCTTTCTTT	CASSRAPIAVWNTEAFF
NA	TRBJ1-2	TRBD1	TRBV4-3	TGCGCCAGCAGCCAATGGACAGGGGGGGGCGAGAACTATGGCTACACCTTC	CASSQWTGGGENYGYTF
NA	TRBJ1-1	TRBD1	TRBV5-4	TGTGCCAGCAGCTTGCCTCCGGGACAGGGAGTCACTGAAGCTTTCTTT	CASSLPPGQGVTEAFF
once	TRBJ2-1	NA	TRBV5-6	TGTGCCAGCAGCGGGGATTCCTTCTACAATGAGCAGTTCTTC	CASSGDSFYNEQFF
NA	TRBJ1-2	NA	TRBV7-3	TGTGCCAGCAGGGCGGGGGACGATAACTATGGCTACACCTTC	CASRAGDDNYGYTF
few	TRBJ1-1	NA	TRBV30	TGTGCCTGGAGTGTATTCTTCCCCCGCACTGAAGCTTTCTTT	CAWSVFFPRTEAFF
NA	TRBJ1-2	NA	TRBV14	TGTGCCAGCAGCCAAGGGGGACGCCTTACTAACTATGGCTACACCTTC	CASSQGGRLTNYGYTF
NA	TRBJ2-7	NA	TRBV5-1	TGCGCCAGCAGCTTGTACAGACAGCCTCACTTTTACGAGCAGTACTTC	CASSLYRQPHFYEQYF
NA	TRBJ2-5	TRBD2	TRBV5-1	TGCGCCAGCAGCTTGAGAGGCGGGGGGCCAGACCAGACCCAGTACTTC	CASSLRGGGPDQTQYF
NA	TRBJ2-3	TRBD2	TRBV6-5	TGTGCCAGCAGCCCCCTTAGCGGGGGGCCAGATACGCAGTATTTT	CASSPLSGGPDTQYF
NA	TRBJ1-2	NA	TRBV6-5	TGTGCCAGCAAAACGGGACCGCTAGACTATGGCTACACCTTC	CASKTGPLDYGYTF
once	TRBJ1-2	NA	TRBV15	TGTGCCACCAGCAGGCCGGGGGCACGGCAGCCCTATGGCTACACCTTC	CATSRPGARQPYGYTF
NA	TRBJ2-7	NA	TRBV6-1	TGTGCCAGCAGTGAATCAACCCCTTCTACCCATCGGTGGGAGCAGTACTTC	CASSESTPSTHRWEQYF
NA	TRBJ1-2	TRBD1	TRBV5-1	TGCGCCAGCAGCGGCCGGGACAGACTATCGTGTACCTTC	CASSGRDRLSCTF
NA	TRBJ1-1	NA	TRBV7-8	TGTGCCAGCAGCTTAGGAGTAGACACTGAAGCTTTCTTT	CASSLGVDTEAFF
NA	TRBJ2-7	NA	TRBV19	TGTGCCAGTAGCCCAGCGGAGAACTACGAGCAGTACTTC	CASSPAENYEQYF
NA	TRBJ2-7	NA	TRBV4-3	TGCGCCAGCAGCCAAGAAGGACACCACTTGGCCTACGAGCAGTACTTC	CASSQEGHHLAYEQYF
NA	TRBJ1-1	NA	TRBV25-1	TGTGCCAGCAGTGAATATGGCAGGGGACAAGCTTTCTTT	CASSEYGRGQAFF
NA	TRBJ2-3	TRBD2	TRBV5-4	TGTGCCAGCAGCCTGGGACTAGCGGGGGGCCCAGATACGCAGTATTTT	CASSLGLAGGPDTQYF
NA	TRBJ2-7	TRBD2	TRBV28	TGTGCCAGCAGTTCCAGGACTAGCGGGGTTCCCTACGAGCAGTACTTC	CASSSRTSGVPYEQYF
NA	TRBJ2-3	TRBD2	TRBV7-8	TGTGCCAGCAGCTCTACGGGGGGGCAGGTTGATACGCAGTATTTT	CASSSTGGQVDTQYF
NA	TRBJ2-1	NA	TRBV4-1	TGCGCCAGCAGCCAAGATGTTTTTCCGGATTACAATGAGCAGTTCTTC	CASSQDVFPDYNEQFF
few	TRBJ2-7	NA	TRBV7-2	TGTGCCAGCAGCTTAGGGACCAAAGCCTACGAGCAGTACTTC	CASSLGTKAYEQYF
NA	TRBJ1-6	TRBD1	TRBV6-6	TGTGCCAGCAGTGGACAGGGGAGCGCCTATAATTCACCCCTCCACTTT	CASSGQGSAYNSPLHF
NA	TRBJ1-3	NA	TRBV2	TGTGCCAGCAGTGATAATTTTAGCTCTGGAAACACCATATATTTT	CASSDNFSSGNTIYF
NA	TRBJ1-2	TRBD1	TRBV28	TGTGCCAGCAGTTTATACCACAGGGGGCGCGCAATTTGTGGCTACACCTTC	CASSLYHRGRAICGYTF
NA	TRBJ1-5	NA	TRBV19	TGTGCCAGTAGTACTTCGCCTAAGCCCCAGCATTTT	CASSTSPKPQHF
NA	TRBJ1-2	NA	TRBV7-6	TGTGCCAGCATCTCCCCAGGGGCCTATGGCTACACCTTC	CASISPGAYGYTF
NA	TRBJ1-5	NA	TRBV6-1	TGTGCCAGCAGGGGACACCCGGCAGGCAATCAGCCCCAGCATTTT	CASRGHPAGNQPQHF
NA	TRBJ1-3	NA	TRBV7-6	TGTGCCAGCAGCTTAGAGTATCGGACATCTGGAAACACCATATATTTT	CASSLEYRTSGNTIYF
NA	TRBJ2-5	NA	TRBV5-6	TGTGCCAGCAGCTTGGTTAGCGGGACCCAGTACTTC	CASSLVSGTQYF
NA	TRBJ2-7	NA	TRBV7-2	TGTGCCAGCAGCTTAGCTGGTACGGGGGTCCCCTACGAGCAGTACTTC	CASSLAGTGVPYEQYF
NA	TRBJ2-1	TRBD2	TRBV6-1	TGTGCCAGCAGTGAATTGGCTAGCGGGGGCCTTTACAATGAGCAGTTCTTC	CASSELASGGLYNEQFF
NA	TRBJ2-1	NA	TRBV27	TGTGCCAGCATAGGCCGGGTACTCGGATACCATGAGCAGTTCTTC	CASIGRVLGYHEQFF
NA	TRBJ1-2	NA	TRBV15	TGTGCCACCAGCACGGGACGACCGTACTATGGCTACACCTTC	CATSTGRPYYGYTF